Below, 30 T cell receptor beta chains from the same sample are listed, as sequenced in a study of long-term antiretroviral therapy in people with HIV. immunoSEQ v3.0 was run at survey level. Libraries were prepared by immunoSEQ multiplex PCR; TCRdb keeps only in-frame clonotypes and omits some of them. Of some 33,000 clones detected, about four fifths appear once; the ten largest clones hold approximately 6.2%. This specimen consisted of unsorted PBMCs, obtained 0.6 years after starting antiretroviral therapy. Receptors originate from a man younger than 35 with HIV.

The V gene is TRBV2, the J gene TRBJ1-2; the D gene is possibly TRBD1 (6 bases). Trimming stripped 2 bases from V and 6 bases from J, with 16 bases between. The CDR3 contains 15 residues. Germline V CDR1 and CDR2: SNHLY, FYNNEI. The CDR3 protein is CASSERGAGTNGYTF. The CDR3 bases are TGTGCCAGCAGTGAACGGGGGGCGGGGACGAATGGCTACACCTTC.

In this sample, this clone turned up once. CDR3 nucleotides: TGTGCCAGCAGTATCCGGGCTAGCTCTTTCCACGAGCAGTACTTC. It is translated as CASSIRASSFHEQYF. V usage is TRBV28 and J usage is TRBJ2-7; perhaps TRBD2 as D (5 bases). The germline V gene encodes CDR1 MDHEN and CDR2 SYDVKM. This CDR3 comprises 15 residues. The ends were cut back, 5 bases at V and 5 bases at J, with 19 bases in the middle.

Concerning this clone: Germline and junction disagree at one end, which may indicate a read error. The chain employs TRBV9 and TRBJ2-1; D not certain. The CDR3 has 15 residues. CDR1 is SGDLS and CDR2 is YYNGEE in the germline V gene. Here the CDR3 DNA reads TGTGCCACCAGCCGAGACATCAACTCCTACAATGAGCAGTTCTTC. It codes for CATSRDINSYNEQFF.

The genes are TRBV6-1 and TRBJ2-7; 9 bases match TRBD1. The CDR3 is made up of 15 amino acids. CDR1 is MNHNS, CDR2 SASEGT, per germline. V lost 2 bases and J lost 3; bases outside the gene matches: 5. As DNA, the CDR3 is TGTGCCAGCAGTGAAAAGGAGACAGGGGGCTACGAGCAGTACTTC. Protein sequence: CASSEKETGGYEQYF.

The chain recombines TRBV29-1 with TRBJ2-4; tentative D call: TRBD2 (5 bases). V was clipped by 5 bases and J by 5 bases, with 13 bases between them. Germline CDR1 SQVTM, CDR2 ANQGSEA. This CDR3 spans 13 amino acids. In DNA form, the CDR3 reads TGCAGCGTTAGTTGGACGGAGGAAAACATTCAGTACTTC. This encodes CSVSWTEENIQYF.

The chain has TRBV10-3 and TRBJ2-3, with 11 bases aligning to TRBD2. The CDR3 is made up of 18 amino acids. V was pared by 0 bases and J by 2 bases, with 7 bases of the junction left unmatched. Germline-derived CDR1 and CDR2 are ENHRY and SYGVKD. CDR3 sequence: CAISESAGTSGVTDTQYF. The CDR3 coding sequence is TGTGCCATCAGTGAGTCGGCTGGGACTAGCGGCGTCACAGATACGCAGTATTTT.

This clone appeared once. This CDR3 is also generated by other DNA sequences in the sample. This chain links TRBV27 with TRBJ1-1, with D perhaps matching TRBD1 (5 bases). V was trimmed by 6 bases and J by 4 bases, leaving 9 bases between them. CDR1 and CDR2 (germline): MNHEY, SMNVEV (reference sequence). The CDR3 has 12 residues. The CDR3 here is CASRTGLTEAFF. As DNA, the CDR3 is TGTGCCAGCAGGACGGGGCTCACTGAAGCTTTCTTT.

The DNA for the CDR3 is TGTGCCAGTAGTATATCCGATTACCAAGAGACCCAGTACTTC. Amino acid sequence: CASSISDYQETQYF. The chain combines TRBV19 with TRBJ2-5; D uncertain. CDR1 and CDR2 from the germline V gene are LNHDA and SQIVND (reference sequence). This CDR3 has 14 residues. Trimming left V 2 bases short and J 0 bases short, with 7 bases between.

This clone was counted between two and nine times. The CDR3 DNA reads as TGTGCCAGCAGTTTAATGGGGGCTGGGGCCAACGTCCTGACTTTC. Translating gives CASSLMGAGANVLTF. V usage is TRBV27 and J usage is TRBJ2-6; the D gene could be TRBD1 or TRBD2 (5 bases each). The CDR3 is made up of 15 amino acids. CDR1 MNHEY and CDR2 SMNVEV come from the germline V gene (reference sequence). Deletions cut 2 bases from V and 2 bases from J, with 7 bases between.

A single count supports this clone. The rearrangement joins TRBV29-1 to TRBJ1-1; the match to TRBD1 covers 10 bases. Unmatched junction bases numbered 5, after V lost 4 bases and J lost 6 bases. CDR1 is SQVTM and CDR2 is ANQGSEA in the germline V gene. The CDR3 is 13 amino acids. This chain's CDR3 is CSVVPGQGPEAFF. CDR3 nucleotides: TGCAGCGTTGTCCCGGGACAGGGGCCTGAAGCTTTCTTT.

The chain combines TRBV5-5 with TRBJ2-7; D is possibly TRBD2 (5 bases). Germline V CDR1 and CDR2: SGHKS, YYEKEE (reference sequence). Trimming removed 0 bases at V and 2 bases at J, with 6 bases between. This CDR3 is built from 13 residues. For the CDR3, the DNA is TGTGCCAGCAGCTTGGCCGGGACCTACGAGCAGTACTTC. Amino acid sequence: CASSLAGTYEQYF. Full variable domain (remainder filled in from reference TRBV5-5 and TRBJ2-7): DAGVTQSPTHLIKTRGQQVTLRCSPISGHKSVSWYQQVLGQGPQFIFQYYEKEERGRGNFPDRFSARQFPNYSSELNVNALLLGDSALYLCASSLAGTYEQYFGPGTRLTVT.

Only one count was recorded for this clone. CDR3 DNA: TGTGCCATCCCCCGGACGGGGCAGTACTTC. The encoded protein is CAIPRTGQYF. The V and J genes are TRBV6-6 and TRBJ2-7; the D is unclear. This CDR3 is 10 amino acids long. V lost 10 bases and J 9 bases, leaving 13 bases between the germline ends. Germline V CDR1 and CDR2: MNHNY, SVGAGI (reference sequence).

The rearrangement uses TRBV2 and TRBJ2-3; the match to TRBD1 covers 9 bases. Germline V gene sequence: CDR1 SNHLY, CDR2 FYNNEI. This CDR3 is built from 15 residues. V lost 4 bases to trimming and J lost 5 bases; unmatched junction nucleotides: 7. DNA for the CDR3: TGTGCCAGCAGTGGGACAGGGGCCCGAGGAGATACGCAGTATTTT. Protein: CASSGTGARGDTQYF.

The J gene is TRBJ1-5, the V gene TRBV7-9, with 7 positions matching TRBD1. The J segment lost 4 bases and the V segment lost 1 base, leaving 7 bases of the junction unmatched. The CDR3 loop spans 16 amino acids. CDR1 and CDR2 from the germline V gene are SEHNR and FQNEAQ (reference sequence). The CDR3 here is CASSLDWDSGNQPQHF. In DNA form, the CDR3 reads TGTGCCAGCAGCTTAGATTGGGACAGTGGAAATCAGCCCCAGCATTTT.

The rearrangement joins TRBV25-1 to TRBJ2-1, with D perhaps TRBD2 (5 bases). The CDR3 sequence is 15 residues long. In germline, CDR1 is MGHDK, CDR2 SYGVNS. The V end lost 2 bases, the J end lost 8 bases, and 16 bases lay between the germline ends. Here the CDR3 reads CASSEPRQLEDEQFF. The CDR3 DNA follows: TGTGCCAGCAGTGAACCCAGGCAGCTGGAGGATGAGCAGTTCTTC. Looking up the rest from reference TRBV25-1 and TRBJ2-1 gives the full variable domain: EADIYQTPRYLVIGTGKKITLECSQTMGHDKMYWYQQDPGMELHLIHYSYGVNSTEKGDLSSESTVSRIRTEHFPLTLESARPSHTSQYLCASSEPRQLEDEQFFGPGTRLTVL.

This clone turned up a few times. The chain joins TRBV7-2 to TRBJ2-7, with D hard to call. Germline-derived CDR1 and CDR2 are SGHTA and FQGNSA. The CDR3 loop spans 13 amino acids. With 1 base removed from V and 2 bases from J, the gap between germline ends came to 6 bases. The CDR3 region has the DNA TGTGCCAGCAGCTTAGAACTGGCCTACGAGCAGTACTTC. Amino acid sequence: CASSLELAYEQYF. Looking up the rest from reference TRBV7-2 and TRBJ2-7 gives the full variable domain: GAGVSQSPSNKVTEKGKDVELRCDPISGHTALYWYRQSLGQGLEFLIYFQGNSAPDKSGLPSDRFSAERTGGSVSTLTIQRTQQEDSAVYLCASSLELAYEQYFGPGTRLTVT.

This chain connects TRBV4-1 to TRBJ2-7, with no clear D. Germline CDR1 MGHRA, CDR2 YSYEKL. This CDR3 is built from 14 residues. V was cut by 3 bases and J by 2 bases, with 11 bases left in between. CDR3 amino acids: CASSHLGPAYEQYF. CDR3 in DNA: TGCGCCAGCAGCCACCTCGGACCGGCCTACGAGCAGTACTTC.

This chain connects TRBV28 to TRBJ2-7, with 9 bases identical to TRBD1. Germline CDR1 is MDHEN and CDR2 is SYDVKM. The junction had 8 bases not matched to a gene; V was cut back by 5 bases and J by 3 bases. The CDR3 consists of 15 residues. This CDR3 reads CASSPTGGESYEQYF. The CDR3 region has the DNA TGTGCCAGCAGTCCCACAGGGGGCGAAAGCTACGAGCAGTACTTC.

The chain uses TRBV6-5 and TRBJ2-1; D is undetermined. V was cut by 6 bases and J by 0 bases, with 6 bases left in between. CDR3 length: 13 residues. Germline CDR1 is MNHEY and CDR2 is SVGAGI. In nucleotides, the CDR3 is TGTGCCAGCAGCCAAAGCTCCTACAATGAGCAGTTCTTC. Translated: CASSQSSYNEQFF.

J is TRBJ2-2 and V is TRBV29-1, with 15 bases matching TRBD2. The V gene end was trimmed by 4 bases and the J gene end by 4 bases; junction bases not matched to a gene: 13. Germline V gene sequence: CDR1 SQVTM, CDR2 ANQGSEA. CDR3 length: 19 amino acids. The CDR3 region has the DNA TGCAGCGTTGCCAACTCCGGGACTAGCGGGAGGATTAGCACCGGGGAGCTGTTTTTT. Translating gives CSVANSGTSGRISTGELFF.

The chain combines TRBV18 with TRBJ2-3; 8 positions agree with TRBD1. Germline CDR1 KGHSH, CDR2 LQKENI. Trimming cost V 2 bases and J 4 bases; bases outside gene matches: 5. This CDR3 contains 15 residues. In DNA form, the CDR3 reads TGTGCCAGCTCACCATCCCAGGGGGCCGCAGATACGCAGTATTTT. Its translation is CASSPSQGAADTQYF. Drawing the rest from reference TRBV18 and TRBJ2-3, the complete variable domain is NAGVMQNPRHLVRRRGQEARLRCSPMKGHSHVYWYRQLPEEGLKFMVYLQKENIIDESGMPKERFSAEFPKEGPSILRIQQVVRGDSAAYFCASSPSQGAADTQYFGPGTRLTVL.

This clone was counted only a few times. The V call is TRBV5-4, the J call TRBJ2-1; D unclear. V lost 2 bases and J 9 bases, leaving 12 bases between the germline ends. CDR3 length equals 13 residues. The germline CDR1 and CDR2 sequences are SGHNT and YYREEE (reference sequence). As DNA, the CDR3 is TGTGCCAGCAGCTTCCGGTTCCGCGGTGAGCAGTTCTTC. The encoded protein is CASSFRFRGEQFF.

This clone appeared a few times. The genes are TRBV30 and TRBJ1-2, with D hard to call. The V end lost 0 bases, the J end lost 2 bases, and 13 bases lay between the germline ends. The CDR3 has 15 residues. Germline assignment: CDR1 GTSNPN and CDR2 SVGIG (reference sequence). The CDR3 DNA reads TGTGCCTGGAGTGTAAGGGCAGGACGCAACTATGGCTACACCTTC. Protein sequence: CAWSVRAGRNYGYTF.

The chain has TRBV6-6 and TRBJ2-7; a weak D match, TRBD1 (5 bases). The ends were cut back, 6 bases at V and 2 bases at J, with 14 bases in the middle. CDR3 length: 14 amino acids. Germline V gene lookup returns CDR1 MNHNY and CDR2 SVGAGI (reference sequence). CDR3 residues: CASRGWGNAYEQYF. The CDR3 coding sequence is TGTGCCAGCAGGGGGTGGGGCAACGCCTACGAGCAGTACTTC.

The chain employs TRBV9 and TRBJ2-1, with TRBD2 matching over 15 bases. CDR3 size: 18 residues. Germline values: CDR1 SGDLS, CDR2 YYNGEE. V lost 3 bases, J lost 4 bases, and 8 bases stayed unmatched. The CDR3 protein is CASSGGLAGGPSYNEQFF. In DNA, the CDR3 is TGTGCCAGCAGCGGCGGACTAGCGGGAGGGCCATCTTACAATGAGCAGTTCTTC.

The gene calls are TRBV7-2 and TRBJ1-2; weak D call: TRBD1 (5 bases). Trimming removed 4 bases at V and 3 bases at J, with 18 bases between. This CDR3 comprises 16 residues. Germline CDR1 SGHTA, CDR2 FQGNSA. CDR3 protein: CASSSWGRDGYYGYTF. DNA of the CDR3: TGTGCCAGCAGCTCCTGGGGACGAGACGGGTACTATGGCTACACCTTC.

This chain links TRBV18 with TRBJ1-1; D not resolved. Deletions cut 3 bases from V and 2 bases from J, with 4 bases between. The CDR3 is 12 residues long. Germline V CDR1 and CDR2: KGHSH, LQKENI. The CDR3 loop is CASSPTNTEAFF. The DNA for the CDR3 is TGTGCCAGCTCACCCACAAACACTGAAGCTTTCTTT.

V is TRBV5-1 and J is TRBJ2-5; 7 positions match TRBD1. Looked up from germline, CDR1 is SGHRS and CDR2 is YFSETQ. There are 15 residues in the CDR3. Unmatched junction bases numbered 2, after V lost 0 bases and J lost 0 bases. The CDR3 sequence: CASSLDGTDQETQYF. CDR3 sequence (DNA): TGCGCCAGCAGCTTGGACGGGACAGACCAAGAGACCCAGTACTTC. The full variable domain, rest sourced from reference TRBV5-1 and TRBJ2-5, is KAGVTQTPRYLIKTRGQQVTLSCSPISGHRSVSWYQQTPGQGLQFLFEYFSETQRNKGNFPGRFSGRQFSNSRSEMNVSTLELGDSALYLCASSLDGTDQETQYFGPGTRLLVL.

The chain links TRBV27 to TRBJ1-2, with 9 nucleotides matching TRBD1. The CDR3 has 15 amino acids. Germline CDR1 reads MNHEY; CDR2 reads SMNVEV (reference sequence). Trimming at V came to 4 bases and at J to 5 bases, leaving 8 bases not matched to a gene. DNA for the CDR3: TGTGCCAGCAGTTGGGGGGGACAGGGAGTATATGGCTACACCTTC. This translates into CASSWGGQGVYGYTF.

V is TRBV18 and J is TRBJ2-1; TRBD1 aligns across 10 bases. Trimming at V came to 0 bases and at J to 1 base, leaving 0 bases not matched to a gene. The V gene's germline CDR1 is KGHSH and CDR2 LQKENI. The CDR3 runs 16 residues. The CDR3 DNA reads as TGTGCCAGCTCACCACCGGGACAGGGGTCCTACAATGAGCAGTTCTTC. It encodes CASSPPGQGSYNEQFF.